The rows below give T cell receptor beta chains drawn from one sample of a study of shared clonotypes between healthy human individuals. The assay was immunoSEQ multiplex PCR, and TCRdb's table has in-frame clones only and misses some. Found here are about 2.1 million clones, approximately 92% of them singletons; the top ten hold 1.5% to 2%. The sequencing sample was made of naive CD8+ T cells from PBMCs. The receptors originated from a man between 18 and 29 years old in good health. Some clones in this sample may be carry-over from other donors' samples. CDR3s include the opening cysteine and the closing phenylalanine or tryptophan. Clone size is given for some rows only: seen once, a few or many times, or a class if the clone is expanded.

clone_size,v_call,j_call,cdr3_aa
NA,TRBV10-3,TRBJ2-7,CAISDDGTSGTEQYF
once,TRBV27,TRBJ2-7,CASSWGSEQYF
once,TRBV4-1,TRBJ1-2,CASSRADKYGYTF
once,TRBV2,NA,CASSGFSSGSPYEQYF
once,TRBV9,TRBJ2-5,CASSALMDSLKETQYF
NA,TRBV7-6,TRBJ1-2,CASRRTRGDGYTF
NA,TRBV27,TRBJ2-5,CASRPTSPLETQYF
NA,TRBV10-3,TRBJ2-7,CAIMETGTSYEQYF
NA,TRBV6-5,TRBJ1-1,CASSPSTENTEAFF
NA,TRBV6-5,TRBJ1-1,CASSYTEGSTEAFF